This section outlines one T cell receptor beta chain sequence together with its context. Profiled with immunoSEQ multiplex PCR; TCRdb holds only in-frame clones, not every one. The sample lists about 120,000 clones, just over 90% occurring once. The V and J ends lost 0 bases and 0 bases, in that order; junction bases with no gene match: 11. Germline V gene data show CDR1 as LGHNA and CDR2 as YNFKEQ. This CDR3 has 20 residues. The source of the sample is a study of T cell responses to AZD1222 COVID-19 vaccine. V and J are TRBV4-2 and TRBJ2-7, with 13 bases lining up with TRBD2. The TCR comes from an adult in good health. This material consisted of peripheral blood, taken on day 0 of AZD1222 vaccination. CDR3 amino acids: CASSQDFAGLAGRISYEQYF. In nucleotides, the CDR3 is TGTGCCAGCAGCCAAGATTTCGCGGGACTAGCGGGGCGTATCTCCTACGAGCAGTACTTC.